One and the same sample provided the 6 T cell receptor beta chains below, sequenced in a study of human T cells and chemical hapten exposure. MiXCR, run by TCRdb on the RACE reads, gives a single entry per CDR3 protein. Here the sample spans roughly 260,000 distinct CDR3 sequences, about 9.4% being singletons. Regarding time point: pre-sensitization, week 0. Treatment: therapeutic diphenylcyclopropenone sensitization with weekly scalp DPC. The sample consisted of whole blood, taken in connection with sensitization to the hapten diphenylcyclopropenone (DPC). Receptors were obtained from a woman aged 40 to 50 with alopecia areata. Some clones in this sample may be carry-over from other donors' samples.

This clonotype was detected only a few times. The chain recombines TRBV5-6 with TRBJ2-5; D not certain. The V gene's germline CDR1 is SGHDT and CDR2 YYEEEE. The V end lost 3 bases, the J end lost 2 bases, and 5 bases lay between the germline ends. The CDR3 contains 12 residues. The CDR3, as DNA: TGTGCCAGCAGCTACAGTCAAGAGACCCAGTACTTC. It encodes CASSYSQETQYF.

This clonotype was counted between two and nine times. This chain connects TRBV6-2 or TRBV6-3 to TRBJ1-5, with 11 bases that match TRBD1. J lost 0 bases, V lost 6 bases, and 4 bases had no gene match. The CDR3 is 16 amino acids. CDR1 is MNHEY, CDR2 SVGEGT, per germline. DNA for the CDR3: TGTGCCAGCAGCGGGGACAGGGGGATTAGCAATCAGCCCCAGCATTTT. It is translated as CASSGDRGISNQPQHF.

A few counts support this clonotype. The chain is built from TRBV18 and TRBJ2-1; D not resolved. Germline V gives CDR1 KGHSH, CDR2 LQKENI. The CDR3 extends over 15 amino acids. The V gene lost 0 bases and the J gene lost 5 bases, with 11 bases spanning the gap. DNA of the CDR3: TGTGCCAGCTCACCACCCTCGGCCCCCAACAATGAGCAGTTCTTC. This translates into CASSPPSAPNNEQFF.

This clonotype was seen many times. The rearrangement uses TRBV11-1 and TRBJ1-1, with D maybe TRBD1 (5 bases). Germline V gene data show CDR1 as SGHAT and CDR2 as FQDESV (reference sequence). This CDR3 contains 14 residues. Trimming removed 5 bases from V and 10 bases from J, with 20 bases in between. The CDR3 DNA is TGTGCCAGCAGCCCTTCCCAGGGATCCTCGGGAGCTTTCTTT. Its protein is CASSPSQGSSGAFF. The variable domain in full, with the rest retrieved from reference TRBV11-1 and TRBJ1-1, is EAEVAQSPRYKITEKSQAVAFWCDPISGHATLYWYRQILGQGPELLVQFQDESVVDDSQLPKDRFSAERLKGVDSTLKIQPAELGDSAMYLCASSPSQGSSGAFFGQGTRLTVV.

This clonotype appeared a few times. J is TRBJ1-2 and V is TRBV5-5; 7 bases line up with TRBD1. CDR1 and CDR2 (germline): SGHKS, YYEKEE (reference sequence). This CDR3 has 14 residues. V lost 3 bases, J lost 2 bases, and 4 bases stayed unmatched. This CDR3 is CASSWDSPNYGYTF. DNA of the CDR3: TGTGCCAGCAGCTGGGACAGCCCAAACTATGGCTACACCTTC.

The CDR3, as DNA: TGCGCCAGCAGCCTTCTTAAGACCCCTCCGTGGGATACTGAAGCTTTCTTT. It codes for CASSLLKTPPWDTEAFF. The chain combines TRBV5-1 with TRBJ1-1, with D unresolved. Germline CDR1 is SGHRS and CDR2 is YFSETQ. V was shortened by 4 bases and J by 5 bases, with 24 bases between the two germline ends. The length of the CDR3 is 17 residues.